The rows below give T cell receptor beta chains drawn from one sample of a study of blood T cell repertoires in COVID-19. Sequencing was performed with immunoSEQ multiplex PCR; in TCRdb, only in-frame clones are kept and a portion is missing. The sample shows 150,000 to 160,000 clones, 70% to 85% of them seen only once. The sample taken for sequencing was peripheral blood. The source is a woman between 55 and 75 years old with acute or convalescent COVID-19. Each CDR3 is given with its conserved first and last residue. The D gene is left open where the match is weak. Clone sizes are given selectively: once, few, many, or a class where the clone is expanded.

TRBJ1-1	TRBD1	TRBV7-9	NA	TGTGCCAGCAGCTTAGCCGACAGGGCGAACACTGAAGCTTTCTTT	CASSLADRANTEAFF
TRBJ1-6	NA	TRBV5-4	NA	TGTGCCAGCAGCTTGGCCTTGTCAGGTTCACCCCTCCACTTT	CASSLALSGSPLHF
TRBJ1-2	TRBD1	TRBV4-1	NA	TGCGCCAGCAGCCACCTAACAGGGGGCTATGGCTACACCTTC	CASSHLTGGYGYTF
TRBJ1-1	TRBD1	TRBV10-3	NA	TGTGCCATCAGCATCGGCAGGGGGGAAATTATGTGCACTGAAGCTTTCTTT	CAISIGRGEIMCTEAFF
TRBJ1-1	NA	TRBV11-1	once	TGTGCCAGCAGCTTACCTGCGGTTCTGAACACTGAAGCTTTCTTT	CASSLPAVLNTEAFF
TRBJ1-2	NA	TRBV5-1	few	TGCGCCAGCAGCCCCGGGGTAGGACGCTTGGCAGGCTATGGCTACACCTTC	CASSPGVGRLAGYGYTF
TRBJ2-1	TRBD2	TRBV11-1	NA	TGTGCCAGCAGCTTAGCAACTAGCGGGGGGGCAAGACGGCAGTTCTTC	CASSLATSGGARRQFF
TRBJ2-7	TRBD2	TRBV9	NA	TGTGCCAGCAGCTCTGAGGGAGGGTCCTACGAGCAGTACTTC	CASSSEGGSYEQYF
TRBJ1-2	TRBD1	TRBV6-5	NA	TGTGCCAGCAGGACAGGGACCCATACTAACTATGGCTACACCTTC	CASRTGTHTNYGYTF
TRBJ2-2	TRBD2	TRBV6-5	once	TGTGCCAGCAGTTACCGGACTAGCGGTATCGGGGAGCTGTTTTTT	CASSYRTSGIGELFF
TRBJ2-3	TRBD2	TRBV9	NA	TGTGCCAGCAGCGCTAGCGGCGGAAGGCCTGGAGTGGATACGCAGTATTTT	CASSASGGRPGVDTQYF
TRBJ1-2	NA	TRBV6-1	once	TGTGCCAGCAGTGAAAGGGGGAGCTATGGCTACACCTTC	CASSERGSYGYTF
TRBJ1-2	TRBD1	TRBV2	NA	TGTGCCAGCAGTGGAACCGGGACAGGCTCCGTTGGATTCACCTTC	CASSGTGTGSVGFTF